One sample yielded the 22 T cell receptor beta chains listed below, sequenced in a study of shared clonotypes between healthy human individuals. Only CD45RO-negative cells positively selected for CCR7 counted as naive CD8 cells, so terminally differentiated effector memory CD45RA+ cells were excluded. Clones were read by immunoSEQ multiplex PCR, and TCRdb kept only the in-frame ones, dropping some. Of more than 2 million clones listed, 85% to 95% are singletons. Sequenced material: naive CD8+ T cells from PBMCs. Source of these receptors: a man aged 18 to 30 in good health. Some clones in this sample may be carry-over from other donors' samples.

V is TRBV9 and J is TRBJ1-1, with TRBD1 matching over 7 bases. CDR1 and CDR2 (germline): SGDLS, YYNGEE. The J segment lost 4 bases and the V segment lost 4 bases, leaving 4 bases of the junction unmatched. The CDR3 consists of 13 residues. CDR3 nucleotide sequence: TGTGCCAGCAGCATCGACAGGGCCACTGAAGCTTTCTTT. It translates to CASSIDRATEAFF.

The rearrangement uses TRBV5-4 and TRBJ1-1; D is possibly TRBD1 (5 bases). Trimming removed 5 bases at V and 4 bases at J, with 18 bases between. CDR3 length equals 15 residues. Germline V gene sequence: CDR1 SGHNT, CDR2 YYREEE (reference sequence). The CDR3 DNA follows: TGTGCCAGCAGTTACGAGGTTGGGGGGATCACTGAAGCTTTCTTT. Its protein product is CASSYEVGGITEAFF.

The chain employs TRBV12-1 and TRBJ1-1. TRBV12-1 is a pseudogene segment. The CDR3 covers 14 residues. The chain's CDR3 is CASSPVPGRTEAFF. As DNA, the CDR3 is TGTGCCAGCAGCCCTGTGCCCGGTCGCACTGAAGCTTTCTTT.

This chain connects TRBV7-2 to TRBJ1-1; D uncertain. V dropped 4 bases and J dropped 0 bases, with 9 bases sitting between them. CDR3 length equals 14 residues. CDR1 SGHTA and CDR2 FQGNSA come from the germline V gene. The CDR3 DNA sequence: TGTGCCAGCAGCTCGGGCGGTATGAACACTGAAGCTTTCTTT. The encoded protein is CASSSGGMNTEAFF.

This clone occurred a few times. The rearrangement joins TRBV7-9 to TRBJ1-2; 8 bases fit TRBD1. After removal of 4 bases from V and 3 bases from J, the junction contained 13 bases not matched to a gene. The CDR3 has 17 amino acids. Germline V gene data show CDR1 as SEHNR and CDR2 as FQNEAQ (reference sequence). The CDR3 protein is CASSWRAITGGDYGYTF. The CDR3 coding sequence is TGTGCCAGCAGCTGGAGGGCAATAACAGGGGGTGACTATGGCTACACCTTC.

This chain links TRBV19 with TRBJ2-1; D unresolved. The germline V gene encodes CDR1 LNHDA and CDR2 SQIVND (reference sequence). This CDR3 region has 15 residues. Trimming stripped 7 bases from V and 7 bases from J, with 20 bases between. CDR3 nucleotides: TGTGCCAGTAACCCCGAGGTTCTCCTGGGTAATGAGCAGTTCTTC. Protein product: CASNPEVLLGNEQFF.

The chain carries TRBV9 and TRBJ1-1, with D perhaps matching TRBD1 (5 bases). With 3 bases removed from V and 1 base from J, the gap between germline ends came to 10 bases. CDR1 and CDR2 (germline): SGDLS, YYNGEE. The CDR3 sequence is 14 residues long. The CDR3 sequence is CASSEGRGNTEAFF. CDR3 sequence (DNA): TGTGCCAGCAGCGAGGGGAGGGGGAACACTGAAGCTTTCTTT.

CDR3 in amino acids: CASTPSWGQLVYEQYF. The CDR3 coding sequence is TGTGCCAGCACCCCTTCTTGGGGACAGCTTGTCTACGAGCAGTACTTC. This chain uses TRBV27 with TRBJ2-7, with 7 bases identical to TRBD1. V gave up 7 bases and J gave up 3 bases; unmatched junction bases: 15. The V gene's germline CDR1 is MNHEY and CDR2 SMNVEV (reference sequence). CDR3 size: 16 residues.

The chain links TRBV7-8 to TRBJ1-1; D perhaps matches TRBD1 (5 bases). This CDR3 is 16 amino acids long. Germline V lookup: CDR1 SGHVS, CDR2 FQNEAQ. Trimming cost V 1 base and J 0 bases, with 12 bases left between them. The CDR3 DNA follows: TGTGCCAGCAGCTTAGGGACAAACCTTTTGAACACTGAAGCTTTCTTT. This encodes CASSLGTNLLNTEAFF.

The rearrangement joins TRBV11-2 to TRBJ1-3; D is ambiguous. CDR1 SGHAT and CDR2 FQNNGV come from the germline V gene. V was cut by 1 base and J by 1 base, with 8 bases left in between. The CDR3 consists of 15 residues. The CDR3 sequence: CASSLAGFSGNTIYF. The CDR3, as DNA: TGTGCCAGCAGCTTAGCAGGATTTTCTGGAAACACCATATATTTT.

This chain links TRBV9 with TRBJ2-7, with 8 bases fitting TRBD1. Germline V lookup: CDR1 SGDLS, CDR2 YYNGEE. Trimming took 4 bases from V and 4 from J; bases not matched to a gene: 10. The CDR3 has 15 amino acids. The DNA for the CDR3 is TGTGCCAGCAGCCTGTTTTCAGGGGGCTTTTACGAGCAGTACTTC. The encoded protein is CASSLFSGGFYEQYF.

The chain uses TRBV7-9 and TRBJ1-2; D is ambiguous. The CDR3 covers 13 residues. Trimming removed 3 bases from V and 2 bases from J, with 7 bases in between. Germline V gene data show CDR1 as SEHNR and CDR2 as FQNEAQ (reference sequence). DNA of the CDR3: TGTGCCAGCAGCTTCGACGGGAACTATGGCTACACCTTC. Its protein is CASSFDGNYGYTF. The full variable domain, in which reference TRBV7-9 and TRBJ1-2 provide the parts outside the CDR3, is DTGVSQNPRHKITKRGQNVTFRCDPISEHNRLYWYRQTLGQGPEFLTYFQNEAQLEKSRLLSDRFSAERPKGSFSTLEIQRTEQGDSAMYLCASSFDGNYGYTFGSGTRLTVV.

The chain combines TRBV7-9 with TRBJ2-1; D gene ambiguous. The CDR3 has 14 residues. V shed 1 base and J shed 9 bases, with 13 bases lying between them. The germline CDR1 and CDR2 sequences are SEHNR and FQNEAQ (reference sequence). The CDR3 protein is CASSLVSLGTEQFF. The DNA for the CDR3 is TGTGCCAGCAGCTTAGTATCTCTGGGCACTGAGCAGTTCTTC.

This clone was seen only once. This chain links TRBV27 with TRBJ1-1; D ambiguous. CDR3 size: 13 residues. Trimming took off 1 base at V and 4 bases at J, with 7 bases between the two ends. The germline V gene has CDR1 MNHEY and CDR2 SMNVEV (reference sequence). CDR3 protein: CASSLWARTEAFF. The CDR3 DNA is TGTGCCAGCAGTTTATGGGCGCGCACTGAAGCTTTCTTT.

This sequence joins TRBV9 and TRBJ2-7; D uncertain. V was cut by 3 bases and J by 5 bases, with 12 bases left in between. Germline-derived CDR1 and CDR2 are SGDLS and YYNGEE. The length of the CDR3 is 13 residues. CDR3 sequence (DNA): TGTGCCAGCAGCGCACACAGTTACGACGAGCAGTACTTC. Translation: CASSAHSYDEQYF.

The chain joins TRBV5-6 to TRBJ1-1, with D uncertain. Trimming shortened V by 0 bases and J by 3 bases, and 9 bases separated the two germline ends. The CDR3 spans 14 residues. Per germline, CDR1 SGHDT and CDR2 YYEEEE. The CDR3 DNA is TGTGCCAGCAGCTTGGGGCGCGGGGACACTGAAGCTTTCTTT. It encodes CASSLGRGDTEAFF. Based on the CDR3 plus reference TRBV5-6 and TRBJ1-1, the full variable domain is DAGVTQSPTHLIKTRGQQVTLRCSPKSGHDTVSWYQQALGQGPQFIFQYYEEEERQRGNFPDRFSGHQFPNYSSELNVNALLLGDSALYLCASSLGRGDTEAFFGQGTRLTVV.

This clone has a handful of counts. The chain has TRBV11-2 and TRBJ1-1; maybe TRBD1 (6 bases). V was shortened by 4 bases and J by 0 bases, with 6 bases between the two germline ends. The CDR3 has 13 amino acids. Germline V gives CDR1 SGHAT, CDR2 FQNNGV. The CDR3 loop reads CASSWGLNTEAFF. DNA of the CDR3: TGTGCCAGCAGCTGGGGGCTGAACACTGAAGCTTTCTTT.

The rearrangement links TRBV6-1 to TRBJ2-7; D possibly matches TRBD1 or TRBD2 (5 bases each). With 10 bases removed from V and 0 bases from J, the gap between germline ends came to 16 bases. The CDR3 is 14 amino acids. Germline V gives CDR1 MNHNS, CDR2 SASEGT. The chain's CDR3 is CATTGTESSYEQYF. As DNA, the CDR3 is TGTGCCACCACGGGGACGGAAAGCTCCTACGAGCAGTACTTC.

As to this clone: Other DNA sequences within the sample encode an identical CDR3. V gene TRBV27 combines with J gene TRBJ2-7, with D perhaps TRBD1 (6 bases). The CDR3 is made up of 13 amino acids. Germline V gene data show CDR1 as MNHEY and CDR2 as SMNVEV (reference sequence). Trimming left V 5 bases short and J 3 bases short, with 11 bases between. CDR3 DNA sequence: TGTGCCAGCAGTCCAGGGGCTAGCTACGAGCAGTACTTC. Translating it yields CASSPGASYEQYF.

This chain connects TRBV27 to TRBJ2-1, with 9 bases lining up with TRBD2. V lost 2 bases and J lost 3; bases outside the gene matches: 14. This CDR3 has 19 amino acids. The germline gives CDR1 MNHEY, CDR2 SMNVEV (reference sequence). The CDR3 loop is CASSLTRLGGLARYNEQFF. The CDR3 nucleotides are TGTGCCAGCAGTTTAACCCGGTTGGGGGGACTAGCCCGCTACAATGAGCAGTTCTTC.

J is TRBJ1-5 and V is TRBV28; D is unresolved. Germline assignment: CDR1 MDHEN and CDR2 SYDVKM. Trimming stripped 8 bases from V and 0 bases from J, with 5 bases between. The CDR3 is made up of 12 amino acids. The DNA of the CDR3 is TGTGCCAGCCGTTATAGCAATCAGCCCCAGCATTTT. Encoded protein: CASRYSNQPQHF.

The chain uses TRBV7-9 and TRBJ2-5, with 11 bases identical to TRBD2. V gave up 5 bases and J gave up 1 base; unmatched junction bases: 9. This CDR3 comprises 17 residues. CDR1 is SEHNR and CDR2 is FQNEAQ in the germline V gene (reference sequence). The CDR3 region is CASSNDGLAGIQETQYF. The CDR3 nucleotides are TGTGCCAGCAGCAACGACGGACTAGCGGGTATCCAAGAGACCCAGTACTTC.